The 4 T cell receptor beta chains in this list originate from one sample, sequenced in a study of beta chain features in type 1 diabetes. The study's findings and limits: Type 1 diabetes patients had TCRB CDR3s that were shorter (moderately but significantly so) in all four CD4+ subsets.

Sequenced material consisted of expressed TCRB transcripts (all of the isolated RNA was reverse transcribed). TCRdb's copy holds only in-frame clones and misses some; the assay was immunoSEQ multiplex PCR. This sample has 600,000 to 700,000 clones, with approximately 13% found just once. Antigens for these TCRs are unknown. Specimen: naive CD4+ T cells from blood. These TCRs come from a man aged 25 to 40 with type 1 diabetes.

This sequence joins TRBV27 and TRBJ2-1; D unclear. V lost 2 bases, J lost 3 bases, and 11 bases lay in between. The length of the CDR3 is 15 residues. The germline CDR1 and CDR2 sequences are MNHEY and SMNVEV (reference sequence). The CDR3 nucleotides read TGTGCCAGCAGTTTAGTCTCTGGCGTCTACAATGAGCAGTTCTTC. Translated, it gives CASSLVSGVYNEQFF.

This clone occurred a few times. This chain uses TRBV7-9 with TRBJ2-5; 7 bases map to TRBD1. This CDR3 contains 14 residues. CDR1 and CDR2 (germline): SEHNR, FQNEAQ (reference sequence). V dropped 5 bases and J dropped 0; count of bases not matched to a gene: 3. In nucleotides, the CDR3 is TGTGCCAGCAGCCCGACAGGGTACCAAGAGACCCAGTACTTC. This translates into CASSPTGYQETQYF.

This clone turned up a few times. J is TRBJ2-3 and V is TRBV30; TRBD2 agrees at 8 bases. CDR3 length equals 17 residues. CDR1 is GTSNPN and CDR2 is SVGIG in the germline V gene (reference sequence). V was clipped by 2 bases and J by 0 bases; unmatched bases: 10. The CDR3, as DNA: TGTGCCTGGAGTTACGCGGGGGGTACAACTAGCACAGATACGCAGTATTTT. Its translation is CAWSYAGGTTSTDTQYF.

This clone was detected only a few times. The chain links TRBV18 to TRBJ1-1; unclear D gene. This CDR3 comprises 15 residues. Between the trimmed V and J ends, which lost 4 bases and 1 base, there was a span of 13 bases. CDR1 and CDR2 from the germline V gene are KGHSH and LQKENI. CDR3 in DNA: TGTGCCAGCTCACTCTCAAGGACTGGGAACACTGAAGCTTTCTTT. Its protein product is CASSLSRTGNTEAFF.